This passage covers 6 T cell receptor beta chains from one sample sequenced in a study of metastatic and nonmetastatic thyroid tumors. Each patient came to thyroid surgery without any prior treatment (of any kind). TCRdb reprocessed the PCR reads via MiXCR. This sample has over 10,000 clones, with roughly 21% found just once. The sample taken for sequencing was adjacent normal tissue. The receptors here all came from a female donor with papillary thyroid cancer or a benign thyroid nodule (not recorded which). Some clones in this sample may be carry-over from other donors' samples.

The chain links TRBV20-1 to TRBJ2-7, with D possibly TRBD1 on 6 matching bases. The CDR3 covers 12 residues. Germline CDR1 reads DFQATT; CDR2 reads SNEGSKA (reference sequence). V was cut by 6 bases and J by 5 bases, with 14 bases left in between. The CDR3 coding sequence is TGCAGTGCGACCCGGGACACCAACGAGCAGTACTTC. The encoded protein is CSATRDTNEQYF.

V gene TRBV12-3 or TRBV12-4 combines with J gene TRBJ2-1; TRBD2 aligns across 9 bases. J was trimmed by 1 base and V by 5 bases; bases with no gene match: 6. This CDR3 region has 16 residues. The CDR3 sequence: CASSRGLAGSYNEQFF. CDR3 DNA sequence: TGTGCCAGCAGTAGGGGGCTAGCGGGATCCTACAATGAGCAGTTCTTC.

V gene TRBV4-1 combines with J gene TRBJ1-1; D not certain. Trimming took 4 bases from V and 3 from J, leaving 15 bases between them. CDR3 size: 15 residues. Germline loops: CDR1 MGHRA, CDR2 YSYEKL. The chain's CDR3 is CASSLGFGVYTEAFF. CDR3 bases: TGCGCCAGCAGCCTGGGGTTTGGGGTATACACTGAAGCTTTCTTT.

The chain carries TRBV7-9 and TRBJ2-2; no clear D gene. Trimming cost V 9 bases and J 5 bases, with 10 bases left between them. Germline assignment: CDR1 SEHNR and CDR2 FQNEAQ (reference sequence). The CDR3 is 12 residues long. The CDR3 bases are TGTGCCAGTGATGCTATGACCGGGGAGCTGTTTTTT. Residues: CASDAMTGELFF.

Sample share makes this clone medium-sized (0.01 to 0.1%). The chain employs TRBV20-1 and TRBJ2-7; 10 positions match TRBD1. This CDR3 has 17 residues. The V gene's germline CDR1 is DFQATT and CDR2 SNEGSKA (reference sequence). V gave up 4 bases and J gave up 2 bases; unmatched junction bases: 14. CDR3 in DNA: TGCAGTGCTATTAGAATTCGGGGAGGGACAGGGGCCTACGAGCAGTACTTC. It yields the protein CSAIRIRGGTGAYEQYF.

This clone turned up a few times. The rearrangement uses TRBV24-1 and TRBJ1-2; weak D call: TRBD1 (6 bases). Deletions cut 4 bases from V and 3 bases from J, with 14 bases between. The CDR3 totals 15 residues. Germline-derived CDR1 and CDR2 are KGHDR and SFDVKD. CDR3 DNA: TGTGCCACCAGTGACCCAGGGGATATCGACTATGGCTACACCTTC. This translates into CATSDPGDIDYGYTF.